This TCR beta chain was profiled in a study of radiation and T cells in renal cell carcinoma. Overall study: Nephrectomy followed 15 Gy stereotactic body radiation by 4 weeks. Overall study results and limits: From baseline, blood top tumor clonotypes peaked at 2 weeks post-radiation.

Measured with immunoSEQ multiplex PCR; TCRdb has only the in-frame clones, and not every one. The sample carries 95,000 to 150,000 clones, around 80% recorded once. The sample's time point: blood 2 weeks post-SBRT. Treatment given: 15 Gy SBRT to primary tumor, nephrectomy 4 weeks later. Blood was sampled at baseline, 2 weeks and 4 weeks after SBRT. With respect to this clone: Its antigen is currently unknown.

The V gene's germline CDR1 is MGHDK and CDR2 SYGVNS. The V gene lost 3 bases and the J gene lost 8 bases, with 8 bases spanning the gap. CDR3 length: 13 amino acids. The input for sequencing was blood, taken from a patient whose treatment included radiotherapy and nephrectomy. V and J are TRBV25-1 and TRBJ1-6; TRBD1 might be the D (5 bases). This clonotype originated in a man over 45 with renal cell carcinoma. The CDR3 bases are TGTGCCAGCAGTGAGCGGGGGGATTCACCCCTCCACTTT. As protein: CASSERGDSPLHF.